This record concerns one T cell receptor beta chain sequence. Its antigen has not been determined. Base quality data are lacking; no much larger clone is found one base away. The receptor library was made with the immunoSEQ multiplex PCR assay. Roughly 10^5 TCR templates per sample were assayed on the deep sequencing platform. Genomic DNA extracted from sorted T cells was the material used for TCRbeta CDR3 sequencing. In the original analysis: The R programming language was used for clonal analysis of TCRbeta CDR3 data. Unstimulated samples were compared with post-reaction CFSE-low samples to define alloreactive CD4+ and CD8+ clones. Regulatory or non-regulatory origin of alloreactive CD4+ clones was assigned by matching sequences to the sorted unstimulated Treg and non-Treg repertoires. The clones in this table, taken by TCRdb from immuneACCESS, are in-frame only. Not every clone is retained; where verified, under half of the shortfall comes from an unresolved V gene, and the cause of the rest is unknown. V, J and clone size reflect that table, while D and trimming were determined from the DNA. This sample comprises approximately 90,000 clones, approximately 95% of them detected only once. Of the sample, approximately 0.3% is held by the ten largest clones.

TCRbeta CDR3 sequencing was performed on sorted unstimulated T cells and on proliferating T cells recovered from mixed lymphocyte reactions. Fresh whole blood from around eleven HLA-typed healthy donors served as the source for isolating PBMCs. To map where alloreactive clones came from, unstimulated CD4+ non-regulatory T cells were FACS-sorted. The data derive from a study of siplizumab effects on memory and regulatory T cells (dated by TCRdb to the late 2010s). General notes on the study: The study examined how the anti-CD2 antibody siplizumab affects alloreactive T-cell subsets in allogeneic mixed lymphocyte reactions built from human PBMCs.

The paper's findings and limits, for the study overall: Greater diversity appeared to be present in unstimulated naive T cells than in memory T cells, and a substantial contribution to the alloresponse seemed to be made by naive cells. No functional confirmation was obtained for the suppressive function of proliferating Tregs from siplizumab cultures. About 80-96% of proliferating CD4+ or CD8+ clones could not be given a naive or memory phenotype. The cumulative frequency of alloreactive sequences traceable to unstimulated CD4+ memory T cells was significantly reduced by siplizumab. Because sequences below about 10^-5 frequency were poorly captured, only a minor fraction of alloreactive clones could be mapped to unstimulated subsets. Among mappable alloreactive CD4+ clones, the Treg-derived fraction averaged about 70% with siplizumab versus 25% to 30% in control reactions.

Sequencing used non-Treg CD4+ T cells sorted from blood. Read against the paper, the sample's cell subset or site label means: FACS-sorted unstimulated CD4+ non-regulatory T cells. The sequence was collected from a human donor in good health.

The nucleotide sequence reads as follows: TGTGCCATCGCCGGGACAGGGGGCTTCGGGGAGCTGTTTTTT. Translated, this is CAIAGTGGFGELFF. The chain employs TRBV10-3 and TRBJ2-2, and 12 junction bases match TRBD1. The CDR3 runs 14 residues from the cysteine to the phenylalanine. Kept here is only the CDR3 DNA, which spans 42 bases and is read in frame from base 1. For this chain, trimming is 8 bases at the V end and 7 bases at the J end, and the number of junction bases without a gene match is 5. CDR1 and CDR2, looked up from the germline V gene, are ENHRY and SYGVKD.